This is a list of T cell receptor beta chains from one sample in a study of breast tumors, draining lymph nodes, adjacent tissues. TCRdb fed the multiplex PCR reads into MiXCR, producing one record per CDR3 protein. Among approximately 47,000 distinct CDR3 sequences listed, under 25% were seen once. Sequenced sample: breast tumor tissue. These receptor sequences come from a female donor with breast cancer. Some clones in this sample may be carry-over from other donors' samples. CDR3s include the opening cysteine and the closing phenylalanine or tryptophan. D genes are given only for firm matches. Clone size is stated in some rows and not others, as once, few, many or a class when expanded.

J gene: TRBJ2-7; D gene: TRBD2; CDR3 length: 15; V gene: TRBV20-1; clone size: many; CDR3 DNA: TGCAGTGCTAGAGATTTGGCGGGGGGCGGGTACGAGCAGTACTTC; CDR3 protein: CSARDLAGGGYEQYF
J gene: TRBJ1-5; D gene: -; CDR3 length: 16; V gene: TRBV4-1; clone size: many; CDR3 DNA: TGCGCCAGCAGACCCGACGCCGGGGTAGGAAATCAGCCCCAGCATTTT; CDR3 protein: CASRPDAGVGNQPQHF
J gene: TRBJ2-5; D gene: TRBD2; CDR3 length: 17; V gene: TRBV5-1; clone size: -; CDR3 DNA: TGCGCCAGCAGCCTGGGAAGCCTAGCGGGGGCCAGGGAGACCCAGTACTTC; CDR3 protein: CASSLGSLAGARETQYF
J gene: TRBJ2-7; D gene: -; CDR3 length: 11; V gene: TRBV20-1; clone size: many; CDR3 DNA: TGCAGTGCTCCGGCGGGCAGGGCGCAGTACTTC; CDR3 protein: CSAPAGRAQYF
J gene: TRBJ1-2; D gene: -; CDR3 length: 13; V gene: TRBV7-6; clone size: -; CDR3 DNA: TGTGCCAGCAGCTTAGAGGGGAGATATGGCTACACCTTC; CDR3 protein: CASSLEGRYGYTF
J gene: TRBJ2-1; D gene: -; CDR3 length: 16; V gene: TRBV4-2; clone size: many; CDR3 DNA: TGTGCCAGCAGCCAAGATGTCAGAAGCTCCTACAATGAGCAGTTCTTC; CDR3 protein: CASSQDVRSSYNEQFF
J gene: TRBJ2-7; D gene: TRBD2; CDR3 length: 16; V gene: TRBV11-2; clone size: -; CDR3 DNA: TGTGCCAGCAGCCCCGGGACTAGCGGGATCGGCTACGAGCAGTACTTC; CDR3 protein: CASSPGTSGIGYEQYF
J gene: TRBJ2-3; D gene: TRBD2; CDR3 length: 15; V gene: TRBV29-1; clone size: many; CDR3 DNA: TGCAGCGTTGACGGACTAGCGGGAGCCCCAGATACGCAGTATTTT; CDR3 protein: CSVDGLAGAPDTQYF
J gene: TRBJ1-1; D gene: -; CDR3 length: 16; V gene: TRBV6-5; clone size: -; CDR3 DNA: TGTGCCAGCAGGTCGACAGGTGGTAAAATGAACACTGAAGCTTTCTTT; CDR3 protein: CASRSTGGKMNTEAFF
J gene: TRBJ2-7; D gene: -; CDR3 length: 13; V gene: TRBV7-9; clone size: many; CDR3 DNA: TGTGCCAGCAGCTCCTACAGGGATTACGAGCAGTACTTC; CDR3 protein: CASSSYRDYEQYF
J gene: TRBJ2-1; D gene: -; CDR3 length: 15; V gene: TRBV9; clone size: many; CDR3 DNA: TGTGCCAGCAGCGTTGGGAGCGGGCAGTACAATGAGCAGTTCTTC; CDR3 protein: CASSVGSGQYNEQFF
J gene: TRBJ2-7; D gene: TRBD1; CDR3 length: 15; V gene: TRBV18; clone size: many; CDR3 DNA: TGTGCCAGCTCACCGTCCGGGACAGCAGCCTACGAGCAGTACTTC; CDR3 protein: CASSPSGTAAYEQYF
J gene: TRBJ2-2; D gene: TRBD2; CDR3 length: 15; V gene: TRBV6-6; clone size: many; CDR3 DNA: TGTGCCAGCAGTTATGGACTAGCGGGAACCGGGGAGCTGTTTTTT; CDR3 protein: CASSYGLAGTGELFF
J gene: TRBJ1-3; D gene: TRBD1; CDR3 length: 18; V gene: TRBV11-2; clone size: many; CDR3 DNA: TGTGCCAGCAGCTTAAACCATAGTCCGGGACAGGGAAGAAACACCATATATTTT; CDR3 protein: CASSLNHSPGQGRNTIYF
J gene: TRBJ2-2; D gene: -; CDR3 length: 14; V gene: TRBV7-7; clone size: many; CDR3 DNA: TGTGCTAGCAGCCGGGACTTGAACACCGGGGAGCTGTTTTTT; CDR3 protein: CASSRDLNTGELFF
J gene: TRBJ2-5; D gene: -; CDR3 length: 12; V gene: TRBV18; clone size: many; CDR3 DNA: TGTGCCAGCTCACCAACCCAAGAGACCCAGTACTTC; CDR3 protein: CASSPTQETQYF
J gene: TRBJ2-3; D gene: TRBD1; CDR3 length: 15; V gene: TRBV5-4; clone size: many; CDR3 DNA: TGTGCCAGCAGCCTCGGGACAGGGGAGGCAGATACGCAGTATTTT; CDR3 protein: CASSLGTGEADTQYF
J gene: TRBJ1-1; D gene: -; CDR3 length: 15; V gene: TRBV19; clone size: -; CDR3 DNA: TGTGCCAGTAGTCAGGGACAATGGGAGTACACTGAAGCTTTCTTT; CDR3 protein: CASSQGQWEYTEAFF
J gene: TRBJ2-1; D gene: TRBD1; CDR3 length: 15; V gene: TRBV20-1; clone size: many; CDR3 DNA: TGCAGTGCTGTAGCCGGGACAGGGGTTTTCAATGAGCAGTTCTTC; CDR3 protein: CSAVAGTGVFNEQFF
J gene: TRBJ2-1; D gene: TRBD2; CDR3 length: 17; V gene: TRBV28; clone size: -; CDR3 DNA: TGTGCCAGCAGTTTATCTGGACTAGTCAATCGTGGGAATGAGCAGTTCTTC; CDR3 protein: CASSLSGLVNRGNEQFF
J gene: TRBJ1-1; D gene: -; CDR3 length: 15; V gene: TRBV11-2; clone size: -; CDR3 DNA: TGTGCCAGCAGCTTAGGGCCAGGGGTGAACACTGAAGCTTTCTTT; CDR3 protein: CASSLGPGVNTEAFF
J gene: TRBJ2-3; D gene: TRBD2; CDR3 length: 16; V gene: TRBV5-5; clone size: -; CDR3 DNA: TGTGCCAGCAGCTTCTCTTCGGGACTAACCACAGATACGCAGTATTTT; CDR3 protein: CASSFSSGLTTDTQYF
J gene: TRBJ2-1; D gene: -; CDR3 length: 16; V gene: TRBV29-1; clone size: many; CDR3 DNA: TGCAGCGTTGAAGATGGGGGGCGGCGCTCCTACAATGAGCAGTTCTTC; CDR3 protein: CSVEDGGRRSYNEQFF
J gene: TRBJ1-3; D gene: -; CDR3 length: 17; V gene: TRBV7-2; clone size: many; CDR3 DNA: TGTGCCAGCAGCTTAGGTCCAATTTCAGGGGCTGGAAACACCATATATTTT; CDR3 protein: CASSLGPISGAGNTIYF
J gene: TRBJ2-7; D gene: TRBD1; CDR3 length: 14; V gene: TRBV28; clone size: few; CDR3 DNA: TGTGCCAGCAGTCCCCCGGACAGGGCTCCCGAGCAGTACTTC; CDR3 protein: CASSPPDRAPEQYF
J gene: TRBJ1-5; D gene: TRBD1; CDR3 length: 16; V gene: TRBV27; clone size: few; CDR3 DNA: TGTGCCAGCAGTCAAGGACAGGGGTATAGCAATCAGCCCCAGCATTTT; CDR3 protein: CASSQGQGYSNQPQHF
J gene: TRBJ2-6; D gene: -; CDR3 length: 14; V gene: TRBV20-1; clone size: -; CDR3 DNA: TGCAGTGCCCCGACGATCTCTGGGGCCAACGTCCTGACTTTC; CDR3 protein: CSAPTISGANVLTF